Presented here are 15 T cell receptor beta chains from one specimen sequenced in a study of shared clonotypes between healthy human individuals. Some clones are missing from TCRdb's copy, which holds only in-frame ones; the method was immunoSEQ multiplex PCR. The sample yields under 200,000 clones, around 93% seen once. The specimen was naive CD4+ T cells sorted from blood. Subset in this sample: CD45RA+ positively selected. The origin of the receptors is a woman aged 25 to 39 in good health.

The chain recombines TRBV2 with TRBJ1-5; D possibly corresponds to TRBD1 (5 bases). V dropped 6 bases and J dropped 11 bases, with 17 bases sitting between them. CDR1 and CDR2 from the germline V gene are SNHLY and FYNNEI. This CDR3 spans 13 amino acids. CDR3 coding DNA: TGTGCCAGCAGGGGGGACGGGATATGGGCCCAGCATTTT. The encoded protein is CASRGDGIWAQHF.

V and J are TRBV5-8 and TRBJ2-7; D not resolved. Germline V gene sequence: CDR1 SGHTS, CDR2 YDEGEE. The length of the CDR3 is 14 residues. The V end lost 0 bases, the J end lost 0 bases, and 7 bases lay between the germline ends. CDR3 in amino acids: CASSLGLSSYEQYF. The DNA for the CDR3 is TGTGCCAGCAGCTTGGGCCTCAGCTCCTACGAGCAGTACTTC.

The gene calls are TRBV29-1 and TRBJ2-3, with TRBD2 as a possible D gene (6 bases). CDR3 length equals 15 residues. CDR1 is SQVTM and CDR2 is ANQGSEA in the germline V gene. V lost 4 bases and J lost 0, with 14 bases in between. CDR3 in amino acids: CSVGGRTPSTDTQYF. The CDR3 DNA follows: TGCAGCGTTGGGGGGAGGACCCCTAGCACAGATACGCAGTATTTT.

The V and J genes are TRBV10-1 and TRBJ1-5; tentatively, D is TRBD1 (5 bases). Germline values: CDR1 WNHNN, CDR2 SYGVQD (reference sequence). The CDR3 is 13 amino acids. Trimming shortened V by 3 bases and J by 12 bases, and 15 bases separated the two germline ends. This CDR3 reads CASSDSDTPFQHF. The CDR3 DNA is TGCGCCAGCAGTGACTCGGACACCCCTTTCCAGCATTTT.

The chain carries TRBV28 and TRBJ2-5; TRBD1 matches 9 bases. Germline-derived CDR1 and CDR2 are MDHEN and SYDVKM. The CDR3 is 15 amino acids. V trimming: 5 bases; J trimming: 5 bases; junction bases outside the gene matches: 9. The CDR3 nucleotides read TGTGCCAGCAGTCCCCCGGACAGGGGATGGGAGACCCAGTACTTC. Protein sequence: CASSPPDRGWETQYF.

The V and J genes are TRBV20-1 and TRBJ1-1, with D hard to call. V lost 7 bases to trimming and J lost 6 bases, with 12 bases between them. CDR1 and CDR2 from the germline V gene are DFQATT and SNEGSKA (reference sequence). There are 11 residues in the CDR3. As DNA, the CDR3 is TGCAGTGGGCAGCGAAGATCTGAAGCTTTCTTT. The encoded protein is CSGQRRSEAFF.

The rearrangement links TRBV28 to TRBJ2-5; 11 bases map to TRBD2. CDR3 length: 15 amino acids. Trimming took 8 bases from V and 5 from J; bases not matched to a gene: 10. Germline assignment: CDR1 MDHEN and CDR2 SYDVKM. The CDR3 coding sequence is TGTGCCAGCGGACCCCAACTAGCGGGAGTGGAGACCCAGTACTTC. Translation: CASGPQLAGVETQYF.

This clone was counted a single time. This chain joins TRBV5-1 and TRBJ2-5; the D gene could be TRBD1 or TRBD2 (7 bases each). This CDR3 is built from 16 residues. Trimming took off 0 bases at V and 5 bases at J, with 17 bases between the two ends. Per the germline V gene, CDR1 is SGHRS and CDR2 is YFSETQ. The CDR3 here is CASSLARQGGLETQYF. CDR3 DNA sequence: TGCGCCAGCAGCTTGGCGCGACAGGGAGGGTTGGAGACCCAGTACTTC.

The chain carries TRBV2 and TRBJ2-1, with 14 positions matching TRBD2. The junction had 5 bases not matched to a gene; V was cut back by 6 bases and J by 7 bases. From germline, CDR1 is SNHLY and CDR2 FYNNEI. The CDR3 consists of 15 residues. The CDR3 nucleotides read TGTGCCAGCAGCGAGACTAGCGGGAGGGCTAATGAGCAGTTCTTC. Protein: CASSETSGRANEQFF.

The rearrangement links TRBV5-1 to TRBJ2-7; perhaps TRBD2 as D (6 bases). The ends were cut back, 3 bases at V and 0 bases at J, with 10 bases in the middle. CDR3 length: 14 amino acids. Germline loops: CDR1 SGHRS, CDR2 YFSETQ. The chain's CDR3 is CASSWSGFSYEQYF. The CDR3 DNA reads TGCGCCAGCAGCTGGAGCGGGTTCTCCTACGAGCAGTACTTC.

The V call is TRBV7-9, the J call TRBJ2-5, with D maybe TRBD2 (6 bases). This CDR3 region has 15 residues. CDR1 is SEHNR and CDR2 is FQNEAQ in the germline V gene (reference sequence). The ends were cut back, 1 base at V and 5 bases at J, with 14 bases in the middle. CDR3 sequence: CASSLGSLASETQYF. CDR3 DNA: TGTGCCAGCAGCTTAGGATCACTAGCATCTGAGACCCAGTACTTC. Variable domain in full (rest from reference TRBV7-9 and TRBJ2-5): DTGVSQNPRHKITKRGQNVTFRCDPISEHNRLYWYRQTLGQGPEFLTYFQNEAQLEKSRLLSDRFSAERPKGSFSTLEIQRTEQGDSAMYLCASSLGSLASETQYFGPGTRLLVL.

The V and J genes are TRBV6-5 and TRBJ2-6; unclear D gene. Germline-derived CDR1 and CDR2 are MNHEY and SVGAGI. V shed 2 bases and J shed 0 bases, with 8 bases lying between them. The CDR3 is made up of 16 amino acids. The CDR3 loop reads CASSYLYLSGANVLTF. CDR3 DNA sequence: TGTGCCAGCAGTTACCTTTACCTCTCTGGGGCCAACGTCCTGACTTTC.

The V and J genes are TRBV28 and TRBJ2-5; 9 bases are a match to TRBD1. The DNA matches TRBJ2-7 better at its end, which makes the J call doubtful. Per germline, CDR1 MDHEN and CDR2 SYDVKM. The CDR3 totals 14 residues. In DNA, the CDR3 is TGTGCCAGCAGTTCGGGACAGGGTTCCTACGAGCAGTACTTC. Amino acid sequence: CASSSGQGSYEQYF.

The rearrangement uses TRBV18 and TRBJ2-3; D is undetermined. CDR1 and CDR2 from the germline V gene are KGHSH and LQKENI. The CDR3 runs 14 residues. The V and J ends lost 0 bases and 3 bases respectively, with 7 bases between them. The CDR3 DNA sequence: TGTGCCAGCTCACCACCTGGGGAAACAGATACGCAGTATTTT. Protein sequence: CASSPPGETDTQYF. The whole variable domain, filled in from reference TRBV18 and TRBJ2-3, reads NAGVMQNPRHLVRRRGQEARLRCSPMKGHSHVYWYRQLPEEGLKFMVYLQKENIIDESGMPKERFSAEFPKEGPSILRIQQVVRGDSAAYFCASSPPGETDTQYFGPGTRLTVL.

This chain joins TRBV5-4 and TRBJ2-7; D ambiguous. The length of the CDR3 is 18 residues. Per germline, CDR1 SGHNT and CDR2 YYREEE (reference sequence). Trimming removed 3 bases at V and 5 bases at J, with 27 bases between. CDR3 nucleotides: TGTGCCAGCAGCTCCCGTTGGCGTGTGTTGGTGGCCTCGAACGAGCAGTACTTC. Residues: CASSSRWRVLVASNEQYF.